Listed below are T cell receptor beta chains from one sample, sequenced in a study of PD-1 blockade in classical Hodgkin lymphoma. Generated by immunoSEQ multiplex PCR, the TCRdb table keeps only in-frame clones and is missing some. The repertoire holds 23,000 or so clones, with around nine tenths as singletons. The specimen sequenced was CD8+ T cells from blood. These receptors all stem from a human donor with classical Hodgkin lymphoma. Each CDR3 is given with its conserved first and last residue. D genes are given only for firm matches. Part of the rows lack a size; the others show once, few, many or a class for expanded clones.

size: .
V: TRBV5-1
D: TRBD1
length: 15
J: TRBJ1-3
CDR3: CASRQGQSSGNTIYF
DNA: TGCGCCAGCAGACAGGGACAGAGCTCTGGAAACACCATATATTTT

size: .
V: TRBV6-5
D: TRBD1
length: 15
J: TRBJ1-3
CDR3: CASRPSDRAGNTIYF
DNA: TGTGCCAGCAGACCTTCCGACAGGGCCGGAAACACCATATATTTT

size: .
V: TRBV9
D: .
length: 14
J: TRBJ1-1
CDR3: CASSPIYLNTEAFF
DNA: TGTGCCAGCAGCCCCATTTATTTGAACACTGAAGCTTTCTTT

size: .
V: TRBV6-6
D: .
length: 13
J: TRBJ2-1
CDR3: CASTAGYFSEQFF
DNA: TGTGCCAGCACTGCCGGTTATTTTAGTGAGCAGTTCTTC

size: .
V: TRBV7-3
D: TRBD1
length: 14
J: TRBJ1-2
CDR3: CASSLSGGNYGYTF
DNA: TGTGCCAGCAGCTTATCAGGGGGAAACTATGGCTACACCTTC

size: .
V: TRBV7-2
D: TRBD1
length: 14
J: TRBJ1-1
CDR3: CASSMGTGRTEAFF
DNA: TGTGCCAGCAGCATGGGGACAGGGAGAACTGAAGCTTTCTTT

size: .
V: TRBV6-6
D: .
length: 15
J: TRBJ2-7
CDR3: CASSYGRAMGYEQYF
DNA: TGTGCCAGCAGTTACGGGCGGGCAATGGGATACGAGCAGTACTTC

size: .
V: TRBV6-5
D: .
length: 14
J: TRBJ1-5
CDR3: CASSEGIFDQPQHF
DNA: TGTGCCAGCAGCGAGGGGATTTTCGATCAGCCCCAGCATTTT

size: .
V: TRBV6-5
D: .
length: 14
J: TRBJ2-3
CDR3: CASSYWVRSDTQYF
DNA: TGTGCCAGCAGTTACTGGGTGAGGTCAGATACGCAGTATTTT

size: .
V: TRBV7-9
D: TRBD1
length: 16
J: TRBJ1-1
CDR3: CASSRTGAPLVPEAFF
DNA: TGTGCCAGCAGTCGTACAGGGGCCCCATTAGTTCCTGAAGCTTTCTTT

size: once
V: TRBV9
D: .
length: 13
J: TRBJ2-1
CDR3: CASSVGLLPEQFF
DNA: TGTGCCAGCAGCGTAGGTCTTCTACCCGAGCAGTTCTTC

size: .
V: TRBV5-8
D: TRBD2
length: 15
J: TRBJ2-1
CDR3: CASSLLSGRSFEQFF
DNA: TGTGCCAGCAGCTTGTTAAGCGGGAGGAGTTTTGAGCAGTTCTTC

size: .
V: TRBV28
D: .
length: 13
J: TRBJ2-2
CDR3: CASSLGGTGELFF
DNA: TGTGCCAGCAGTTTAGGGGGGACCGGGGAGCTGTTTTTT

size: once
V: TRBV2
D: .
length: 16
J: TRBJ2-6
CDR3: CASSAGGYTGANVLTF
DNA: TGTGCCAGCAGTGCCGGGGGTTATACTGGGGCCAACGTCCTGACTTTC

size: .
V: TRBV16
D: TRBD1
length: 14
J: TRBJ1-2
CDR3: CASSPGTGNYGYTF
DNA: TGTGCCAGCAGCCCAGGGACAGGGAACTATGGCTACACCTTC

size: .
V: TRBV27
D: .
length: 14
J: TRBJ1-2
CDR3: CASRAYQGNDGYTF
DNA: TGTGCCAGCAGAGCCTATCAGGGAAATGATGGCTACACCTTC

size: .
V: TRBV28
D: .
length: 12
J: TRBJ1-2
CDR3: CASSLVSRSYTF
DNA: TGTGCCAGCAGTTTAGTCAGTCGAAGCTACACCTTC

size: .
V: TRBV6-6
D: .
length: 13
J: TRBJ2-5
CDR3: CASSSQGVETQYF
DNA: TGTGCCAGCAGTTCACAGGGTGTTGAGACCCAGTACTTC

size: once
V: TRBV5-1
D: .
length: 12
J: TRBJ2-7
CDR3: CASSLGGYEQYF
DNA: TGCGCCAGCAGCTTGGGAGGCTACGAGCAGTACTTC

size: .
V: TRBV15
D: TRBD2
length: 14
J: TRBJ2-7
CDR3: CATSRDAEAGEQYF
DNA: TGTGCCACCAGCAGAGATGCAGAAGCGGGGGAACAGTACTTC

size: .
V: TRBV5-1
D: TRBD1
length: 14
J: TRBJ2-2
CDR3: CASSPPGGTGELFF
DNA: TGCGCCAGCAGCCCCCCAGGGGGCACCGGGGAGCTGTTTTTT

size: .
V: TRBV7-6
D: .
length: 14
J: TRBJ1-2
CDR3: CASSPNGANYGYTF
DNA: TGTGCCAGCAGCCCCAACGGCGCTAACTATGGCTACACCTTC

size: .
V: TRBV6-1
D: .
length: 14
J: TRBJ1-5
CDR3: CASSGGIDNQPQHF
DNA: TGTGCCAGCAGTGGGGGGATAGACAATCAGCCCCAGCATTTT

size: .
V: TRBV9
D: .
length: 14
J: TRBJ1-1
CDR3: CASSPSISNTEAFF
DNA: TGTGCCAGCAGCCCCTCCATCTCGAACACTGAAGCTTTCTTT

size: .
V: TRBV11-2
D: TRBD2
length: 15
J: TRBJ2-1
CDR3: CASSSSGRGYNEQFF
DNA: TGTGCCAGCAGCTCTAGCGGGAGGGGGTACAATGAGCAGTTCTTC

size: .
V: TRBV10-1
D: TRBD2
length: 15
J: TRBJ2-7
CDR3: CASSESTGLIYEQYF
DNA: TGCGCCAGCAGTGAGTCGACGGGACTAATCTACGAGCAGTACTTC

size: .
V: TRBV2
D: TRBD1
length: 15
J: TRBJ1-5
CDR3: CASSGPGTGTQPQHF
DNA: TGTGCCAGCAGTGGTCCCGGGACAGGGACTCAGCCCCAGCATTTT

size: .
V: TRBV10-3
D: .
length: 16
J: TRBJ2-3
CDR3: CATREGRGPERDTQYF
DNA: TGTGCCACCCGGGAAGGCAGGGGACCCGAAAGAGATACGCAGTATTTT

size: .
V: TRBV4-1
D: TRBD2
length: 15
J: TRBJ2-7
CDR3: CASSQGLAVTYEQYF
DNA: TGCGCCAGCAGCCAAGGACTAGCGGTTACCTACGAGCAGTACTTC

size: .
V: TRBV27
D: .
length: 12
J: TRBJ1-1
CDR3: CASSSPWTEAFF
DNA: TGTGCCAGCAGTTCCCCCTGGACAGAAGCTTTCTTT

size: .
V: TRBV6-5
D: TRBD2
length: 16
J: TRBJ2-1
CDR3: CASSYRGLAGPNEQFF
DNA: TGTGCCAGCAGTTACAGGGGACTAGCGGGACCCAATGAGCAGTTCTTC

size: few
V: TRBV5-5
D: .
length: 12
J: TRBJ2-7
CDR3: CASIGATDEQYF
DNA: TGTGCCAGCATAGGGGCGACGGACGAGCAGTACTTC

size: .
V: TRBV5-6
D: .
length: 14
J: TRBJ1-5
CDR3: CASSGWTGNQPQHF
DNA: TGTGCCAGCAGCGGATGGACGGGGAATCAGCCCCAGCATTTT

size: .
V: TRBV5-1
D: TRBD1
length: 16
J: TRBJ2-3
CDR3: CASSLGTGSQRDTQYF
DNA: TGCGCCAGCAGCTTGGGGACAGGTTCCCAAAGAGATACGCAGTATTTT

size: .
V: TRBV27
D: .
length: 12
J: TRBJ2-1
CDR3: CASSLGGNEQFF
DNA: TGTGCCAGCAGTTTAGGGGGCAATGAGCAGTTCTTC

size: once
V: TRBV19
D: TRBD2
length: 14
J: TRBJ2-1
CDR3: CASNLASGYNEQFF
DNA: TGTGCCAGTAACTTGGCTAGCGGGTACAATGAGCAGTTCTTC

size: .
V: TRBV5-4
D: .
length: 14
J: TRBJ2-7
CDR3: CASSPRDTSYEQYF
DNA: TGTGCCAGCAGCCCCCGGGACACATCCTACGAGCAGTACTTC

size: .
V: TRBV5-1
D: .
length: 14
J: TRBJ2-7
CDR3: CASSLRDGNYEQYF
DNA: TGCGCCAGCAGCCTCAGGGACGGTAATTACGAGCAGTACTTC

size: .
V: TRBV6-1
D: TRBD1
length: 14
J: TRBJ2-7
CDR3: CASSEDRRNYEQYF
DNA: TGTGCCAGCAGTGAGGACAGGCGGAACTACGAGCAGTACTTC

size: .
V: TRBV9
D: .
length: 15
J: TRBJ2-3
CDR3: CASSVEGGETDTQYF
DNA: TGTGCCAGCAGCGTAGAGGGCGGGGAAACAGATACGCAGTATTTT

size: .
V: TRBV6-6
D: TRBD1
length: 16
J: TRBJ2-2
CDR3: CASSYSPGQETGELFF
DNA: TGTGCCAGCAGTTACTCACCGGGACAGGAAACCGGGGAGCTGTTTTTT

size: .
V: TRBV28
D: .
length: 11
J: TRBJ2-3
CDR3: CASERGNTQYF
DNA: TGTGCCAGCGAGAGGGGAAATACGCAGTATTTT

size: .
V: TRBV7-8
D: .
length: 12
J: TRBJ1-2
CDR3: CASSQTGYGYTF
DNA: TGTGCCAGCAGCCAGACAGGATATGGCTACACCTTC

size: .
V: TRBV19
D: .
length: 14
J: TRBJ2-3
CDR3: CASSISGGPDTQYF
DNA: TGTGCCAGTAGTATATCCGGGGGCCCAGATACGCAGTATTTT

size: .
V: TRBV5-6
D: .
length: 18
J: TRBJ2-3
CDR3: CASSSDVAELATTDTQYF
DNA: TGTGCCAGCAGCTCGGATGTCGCAGAACTAGCAACCACAGATACGCAGTATTTT

size: few
V: TRBV6-5
D: .
length: 13
J: TRBJ2-2
CDR3: CASSYSWTGELFF
DNA: TGTGCCAGCAGTTATTCTTGGACCGGGGAGCTGTTTTTT

size: .
V: TRBV4-1
D: .
length: 15
J: TRBJ2-7
CDR3: CASSQDGSLPYEQYF
DNA: TGCGCCAGCAGCCAAGATGGATCTCTCCCCTACGAGCAGTACTTC

size: .
V: TRBV9
D: .
length: 15
J: TRBJ2-7
CDR3: CASSVGRDRFYEQYF
DNA: TGTGCCAGCAGCGTAGGCCGAGACAGGTTTTACGAGCAGTACTTC

size: .
V: TRBV5-1
D: TRBD2
length: 17
J: TRBJ2-3
CDR3: CASSLDTSGGSTDTQYF
DNA: TGCGCCAGCAGCTTGGACACTAGCGGGGGGAGCACAGATACGCAGTATTTT

size: .
V: TRBV4-3
D: TRBD2
length: 17
J: TRBJ2-2
CDR3: CASSQDQLAGDTGELFF
DNA: TGCGCCAGCAGCCAAGATCAGCTAGCGGGAGACACCGGGGAGCTGTTTTTT

size: .
V: TRBV19
D: TRBD1
length: 13
J: TRBJ1-4
CDR3: CASRHRGNEKLFF
DNA: TGTGCCAGTAGGCACAGGGGGAATGAAAAACTGTTTTTT

size: .
V: TRBV27
D: TRBD1
length: 13
J: TRBJ2-7
CDR3: CASSLRDRYEQYF
DNA: TGTGCCAGCAGCCTACGGGACAGGTACGAGCAGTACTTC

size: .
V: TRBV4-1
D: TRBD1
length: 14
J: TRBJ2-7
CDR3: CASGSPGTGYEQYF
DNA: TGCGCCAGCGGTTCTCCTGGGACAGGCTACGAGCAGTACTTC

size: few
V: TRBV7-9
D: .
length: 14
J: TRBJ1-2
CDR3: CASSLVTPSHGYTF
DNA: TGTGCCAGCAGCTTAGTTACCCCATCGCATGGCTACACCTTC